This T cell receptor beta chain came from a study of blood T cell repertoires in COVID-19. As for the study in general: Samples came from the United States, Italy and Spain, spanning acute and convalescent COVID-19. PBMCs, B-cell-depleted T cells, or T cells provided the cDNA or gDNA that made up the material.

Germline V gives CDR1 MNHEY, CDR2 SVGAGI. Trimming removed 6 bases at V and 5 bases at J, with 17 bases between. The CDR3 loop spans 14 amino acids. As processed by the authors: Cell counts per sample came from amplifying reference gene primers. Only in-frame clones appear in the TCRdb table, and some are missing; sequencing was by immunoSEQ multiplex PCR. From that table come the V and J calls and clone size; the DNA was used to work out D and trimming. The repertoire has approximately 450,000 clones, around 89% of them found once; the top ten carry about 4.5%. Sample: peripheral blood. The chain links TRBV6-5 to TRBJ2-7; D gene unclear. This clonotype was obtained from a woman in her 30s with acute or convalescent COVID-19. CDR3 DNA sequence: TGTGCCAGCAGGAGTACTACGAAACCCGACGAGCAGTACTTC. As protein: CASRSTTKPDEQYF.